The T cell receptor (beta chain) under discussion was sequenced for a study of OX40 agonist ivuxolimab in advanced cancers. With respect to the entire study: Ivuxolimab was a fully human IgG2 agonistic monoclonal antibody targeting the costimulatory receptor OX40 (CD134). Peripheral TCRbeta sequencing was intended to test whether TCR sequence diversity was altered and clonal T-cell expansion was caused by ivuxolimab. Partial responses occurred in three dose-escalation patients: two with cutaneous melanoma and one with hepatocellular carcinoma. Patients were allowed to have had prior anti-PD-1, anti-PD-L1 or anti-CTLA-4 therapy, and 30% to 50% of the dose-escalation patients had previously received checkpoint inhibitors. A male proportion of under 85% and a mean age of 60 years, ranging from 23 to 79, were recorded for the dose-escalation cohort. Of the 50 or so patients in dose escalation, some 19 had hepatocellular carcinoma, around 15 had melanoma, 9 had renal cell carcinoma and 9 had head and neck cancer. Intravenous ivuxolimab was administered to patients every 2 weeks at six dose levels: 0.01, 0.1, 0.3, 1.5, 3 and 10 mg/kg. The paper covers the monotherapy dose-escalation part of the phase I ivuxolimab trial, which included N of about 50 patients. Points the paper makes about the study in general: Low levels of normalized T-cell clonal expansion were also seen in some nonresponding patients. After ivuxolimab, expanded clones were on average more numerous among CD8+ T cells than among CD4+ T cells. Antigen specificity was not determined for the clonally expanded peripheral T cells. At doses of 0.1 to 3.0 mg/kg, clonal expansion of both CD4+ and CD8+ blood T cells was observed from baseline to week 6. In partial responders in the 0.1-3.0 mg/kg groups, normalized peripheral clonal expansion was found to be among the lowest, especially among CD8+ T cells.

The trial excluded patients who had a history of autoimmune disease or who were on systemic immunosuppression. In every dose cohort, peripheral blood was drawn for TCR sequencing at baseline, cycle 4 day 1, and cycle 7 day 1. The samples were drawn from a first-in-human, open-label, multicenter phase I dose-escalation trial of ivuxolimab. Adults with locally advanced or metastatic head and neck squamous cell, hepatocellular, melanoma or renal cell carcinoma were enrolled in the trial. Before TCR sequencing, CD4+ and CD8+ T cells were separately sorted from peripheral blood. The CDR3 has 16 amino acids, counting the end cysteine and phenylalanine. The retained sequence is limited to the CDR3, 48 bases, with the frame set at the first base. CDR1 SEHNR and CDR2 FQNEAQ are derived from the germline V gene (reference sequence). Clipping removes 6 bases from V and 6 bases from J, with 14 as the unmatched junction base count.

This clone was observed once. There is no known antigen for this receptor. One base away there is no much larger clone; base qualities are not given. For sequencing of the TCRbeta CDR3 region, genomic DNA was extracted from the sorted cells. The immunoSEQ Assay was used to sequence the TCRbeta CDR3 regions. TCRdb mirrors the immuneACCESS table, restricted to in-frame sequences. Some clones are absent from its copies; in checked studies, under half trace to an unresolved V gene, and the reason for the others is unknown. The sample profile shows about 99,000 clones; over 75% of them were found once. The top ten clones comprise 0.3% to 0.4% of the sample.

In this chain, TRBV7-9 is recombined with TRBJ2-1, with 7 middle bases fitting TRBD2. Sequencing used CD4+ or CD8+ T cells sorted from blood, obtained in a trial of the OX40 agonist ivuxolimab. The sequence came from an adult with an advanced solid tumor such as melanoma, head and neck, liver or kidney cancer. The base sequence is TGTGCCAGCAGAGGGGATTTGGGGCTAGCGGCCAATGAGCAGTTCTTC. Its amino acids are CASRGDLGLAANEQFF.